These 18 T cell receptor beta chains originate from one sample sequenced in a study of blood T cell repertoires in COVID-19. Data came from immunoSEQ multiplex PCR; TCRdb stores just in-frame clones and leaves some out. The sample consists of 84,000 or so clones, about 80% of them appearing once. Material for sequencing was peripheral blood. Every receptor here comes from a human donor in a cohort sampled during active COVID-19.

This chain uses TRBV7-2 with TRBJ2-7; 7 bases fit TRBD2. After removal of 1 base from V and 3 bases from J, the junction contained 6 bases not matched to a gene. Germline V lookup: CDR1 SGHTA, CDR2 FQGNSA. The CDR3 totals 15 residues. In DNA form, the CDR3 reads TGTGCCAGCAGCTTAGGTTCTAGCGGCCTCTACGAGCAGTACTTC. This gives the protein CASSLGSSGLYEQYF.

This clone was detected a few times. This CDR3 is CASRRNLAVNEQFF. Here the CDR3 DNA reads TGTGCCAGTAGGAGAAACCTAGCCGTCAATGAGCAGTTCTTC. The chain is built from TRBV19 and TRBJ2-1; D is possibly TRBD2 (5 bases). The V and J ends lost 6 bases and 6 bases respectively, with 15 bases between them. Per the germline V gene, CDR1 is LNHDA and CDR2 is SQIVND (reference sequence). The CDR3 loop spans 14 amino acids. Drawing the rest from reference TRBV19 and TRBJ2-1, the complete variable domain is DGGITQSPKYLFRKEGQNVTLSCEQNLNHDAMYWYRQDPGQGLRLIYYSQIVNDFQKGDIAEGYSVSREKKESFPLTVTSAQKNPTAFYLCASRRNLAVNEQFFGPGTRLTVL.

As DNA, the CDR3 is TGTGCCAGCAGAAAACTAGCGGGGCCTCCTCCCCACGAGCAGTACTTC. The encoded protein is CASRKLAGPPPHEQYF. V usage is TRBV28 and J usage is TRBJ2-7, with 10 bases lining up with TRBD2. The CDR3 runs 16 residues. With V trimmed by 6 bases and J by 5 bases, 13 bases remained unmatched. From germline, CDR1 is MDHEN and CDR2 SYDVKM.

This clone appeared once. The gene calls are TRBV10-3 and TRBJ2-7, with 9 bases matching TRBD1. The J segment lost 5 bases and the V segment lost 6 bases, leaving 8 bases of the junction unmatched. The CDR3 spans 14 residues. The germline CDR1 and CDR2 sequences are ENHRY and SYGVKD. CDR3 bases: TGTGCCATCAGAACCGGGACAGGGAGGGACGAGCAGTACTTC. Encoded protein: CAIRTGTGRDEQYF.

The rearrangement uses TRBV28 and TRBJ2-2, with D possibly TRBD2 on 10 matching bases. V gave up 6 bases and J gave up 4 bases, with 27 bases separating them. The V gene's germline CDR1 is MDHEN and CDR2 SYDVKM. The CDR3 runs to 19 residues. Here the CDR3 reads CASRDRGKREGRGTGELFF. The CDR3 DNA follows: TGTGCCAGCAGGGACAGGGGCAAGCGGGAGGGCCGTGGCACCGGGGAGCTGTTTTTT.

V gene TRBV7-2 combines with J gene TRBJ1-2; D might be TRBD1 (5 bases). The germline V gene has CDR1 SGHTA and CDR2 FQGNSA. There are 15 residues in the CDR3. V was cut by 5 bases and J by 8 bases, with 21 bases left in between. The CDR3, as DNA: TGTGCCAGCAGCCCTGGCAGAGGGCTGGAGGGGGGCTACACCTTC. Its protein is CASSPGRGLEGGYTF.

The chain employs TRBV30 and TRBJ1-4; D is uncertain. The CDR3 runs 14 residues. CDR1 and CDR2 from the germline V gene are GTSNPN and SVGIG (reference sequence). V lost 2 bases to trimming and J lost 5 bases, with 12 bases between them. The chain's CDR3 is CAWSPSRVNEKLFF. CDR3 sequence (DNA): TGTGCCTGGAGTCCCTCCCGGGTGAATGAAAAACTGTTTTTT.

This clone was observed a few times. This chain joins TRBV6-5 and TRBJ1-1; 7 bases are shared with TRBD1. The CDR3 extends over 16 amino acids. Losses at the gene ends were 0 bases for V and 4 bases for J; bases not matched to a gene: 8. CDR1 and CDR2 (germline): MNHEY, SVGAGI. In DNA, the CDR3 is TGTGCCAGCAGTTACTCGAGCAAGGGGGCTGTCACTGAAGCTTTCTTT. This sequence encodes CASSYSSKGAVTEAFF.

V is TRBV28 and J is TRBJ1-6; 7 positions agree with TRBD1. CDR1 MDHEN and CDR2 SYDVKM come from the germline V gene. The CDR3 runs 17 residues. V trimming: 4 bases; J trimming: 1 base; junction bases outside the gene matches: 7. CDR3 loop: CASSSTAGGSYNSPLHF. The DNA of the CDR3 is TGTGCCAGCAGTTCAACAGCAGGGGGATCCTATAATTCACCCCTCCACTTT.

The CDR3 DNA reads as TGCAGCGTTGGAGTCCAGGGCCACGAGCAGTACTTC. It is translated as CSVGVQGHEQYF. The genes are TRBV29-1 and TRBJ2-7; perhaps TRBD1 as D (5 bases). This CDR3 contains 12 residues. The ends were cut back, 4 bases at V and 5 bases at J, with 12 bases in the middle. Germline V gives CDR1 SQVTM, CDR2 ANQGSEA.

The chain combines TRBV14 with TRBJ2-5; D remains unclear. V lost 10 bases and J lost 2, with 29 bases in between. Per germline, CDR1 SGHDN and CDR2 FVKESK. This CDR3 is 18 amino acids long. Here the CDR3 DNA reads TGTGCCACTAGTGGTGGTGGTAGCCCTTTCCCCATGCAAGAGACCCAGTACTTC. This sequence encodes CATSGGGSPFPMQETQYF.

The chain links TRBV18 to TRBJ1-1; no firm D call. This CDR3 has 14 amino acids. Germline V gene lookup returns CDR1 KGHSH and CDR2 LQKENI. Trimming removed 3 bases from V and 1 base from J, with 9 bases in between. This CDR3 reads CASSPEDTNTEAFF. In nucleotides, the CDR3 is TGTGCCAGCTCACCTGAAGACACGAACACTGAAGCTTTCTTT.

The chain carries TRBV28 and TRBJ2-1, with 7 bases that match TRBD1. Germline CDR1 and CDR2: MDHEN and SYDVKM. V lost 3 bases, J lost 5 bases, and 10 bases stayed unmatched. This CDR3 has 16 residues. The CDR3: CASSFLRTGNHNEQFF. The CDR3 DNA follows: TGTGCCAGCAGTTTTCTCAGGACAGGAAACCACAATGAGCAGTTCTTC.

The chain employs TRBV28 and TRBJ2-5; TRBD2 agrees at 12 bases. Germline assignment: CDR1 MDHEN and CDR2 SYDVKM. Losses at the gene ends were 2 bases for V and 1 base for J; bases not matched to a gene: 5. This CDR3 region has 17 residues. CDR3 bases: TGTGCCAGCAGTTTACTTACTAGCGGGGGGCCCCAAGAGACCCAGTACTTC. Translation: CASSLLTSGGPQETQYF.

The chain joins TRBV5-4 to TRBJ1-2, with 7 bases lining up with TRBD1. Germline V CDR1 and CDR2: SGHNT, YYREEE (reference sequence). This CDR3 is built from 13 residues. V lost 4 bases to trimming and J lost 8 bases; unmatched junction nucleotides: 8. The CDR3 here is CASSESDRRGYTF. The CDR3 DNA sequence: TGTGCCAGCAGCGAATCGGACAGGCGCGGCTACACCTTC.

The chain uses TRBV6-6 and TRBJ2-7; 7 bases agree with TRBD2. The CDR3 consists of 15 residues. Germline CDR1 MNHNY, CDR2 SVGAGI (reference sequence). The J segment lost 2 bases and the V segment lost 4 bases, leaving 8 bases of the junction unmatched. The DNA for the CDR3 is TGTGCCAGCAGTTCCACGAAAAGCGGGACCTACGAGCAGTACTTC. Translation gives CASSSTKSGTYEQYF.

This clone was seen more than once but under ten times. The J gene is TRBJ2-7, the V gene TRBV27; 10 positions match TRBD1. The CDR3 is made up of 15 amino acids. V dropped 7 bases and J dropped 3; count of bases not matched to a gene: 9. From germline, CDR1 is MNHEY and CDR2 SMNVEV (reference sequence). This CDR3 is CASKKSRTGGYEQYF. The CDR3 region has the DNA TGTGCCAGCAAGAAATCTAGGACAGGGGGCTACGAGCAGTACTTC.

The gene calls are TRBV28 and TRBJ1-2; 8 bases fit TRBD1. This CDR3 spans 15 amino acids. Trimming removed 4 bases from V and 5 bases from J; junction bases left unmatched: 9. Germline V gene lookup returns CDR1 MDHEN and CDR2 SYDVKM. CDR3 amino acids: CASSSGQGRNYGYTF. CDR3 nucleotides: TGTGCCAGCAGTTCCGGACAGGGTAGAAATTATGGCTACACCTTC.